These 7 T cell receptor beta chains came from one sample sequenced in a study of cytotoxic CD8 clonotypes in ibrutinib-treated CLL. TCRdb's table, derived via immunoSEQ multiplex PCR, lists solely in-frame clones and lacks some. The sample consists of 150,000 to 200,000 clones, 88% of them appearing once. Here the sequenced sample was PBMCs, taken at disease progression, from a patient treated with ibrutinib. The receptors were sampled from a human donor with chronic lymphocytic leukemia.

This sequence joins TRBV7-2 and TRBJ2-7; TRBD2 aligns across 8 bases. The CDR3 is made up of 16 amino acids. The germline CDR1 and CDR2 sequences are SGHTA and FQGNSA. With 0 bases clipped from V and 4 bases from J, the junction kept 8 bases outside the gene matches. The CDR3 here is CASSLASGAKDYEQYF. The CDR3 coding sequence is TGTGCCAGCAGCTTAGCTAGCGGGGCCAAGGATTACGAGCAGTACTTC. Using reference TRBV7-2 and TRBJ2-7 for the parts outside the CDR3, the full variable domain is GAGVSQSPSNKVTEKGKDVELRCDPISGHTALYWYRQSLGQGLEFLIYFQGNSAPDKSGLPSDRFSAERTGGSVSTLTIQRTQQEDSAVYLCASSLASGAKDYEQYFGPGTRLTVT.

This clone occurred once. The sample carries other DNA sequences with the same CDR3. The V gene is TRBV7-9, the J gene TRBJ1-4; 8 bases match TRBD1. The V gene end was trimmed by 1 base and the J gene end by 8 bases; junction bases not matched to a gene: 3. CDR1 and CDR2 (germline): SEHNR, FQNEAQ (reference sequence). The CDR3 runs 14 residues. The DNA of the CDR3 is TGTGCCAGCAGCTTAGGACAGGGGAGGGAAAAACTGTTTTTT. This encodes CASSLGQGREKLFF.

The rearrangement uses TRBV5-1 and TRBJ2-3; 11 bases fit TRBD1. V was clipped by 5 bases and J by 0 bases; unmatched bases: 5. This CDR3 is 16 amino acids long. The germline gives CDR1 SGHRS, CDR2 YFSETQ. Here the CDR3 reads CASRGRTGGSTDTQYF. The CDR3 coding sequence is TGCGCCAGCAGGGGGCGGACAGGGGGCAGCACAGATACGCAGTATTTT.

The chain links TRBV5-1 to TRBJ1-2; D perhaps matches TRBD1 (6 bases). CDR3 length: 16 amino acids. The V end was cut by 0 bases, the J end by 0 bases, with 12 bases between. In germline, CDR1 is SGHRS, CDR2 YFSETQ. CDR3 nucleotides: TGCGCCAGCAGCTTGGACAAACAGGGCACTAACTATGGCTACACCTTC. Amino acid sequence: CASSLDKQGTNYGYTF. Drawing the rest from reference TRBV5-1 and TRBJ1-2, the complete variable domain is KAGVTQTPRYLIKTRGQQVTLSCSPISGHRSVSWYQQTPGQGLQFLFEYFSETQRNKGNFPGRFSGRQFSNSRSEMNVSTLELGDSALYLCASSLDKQGTNYGYTFGSGTRLTVV.

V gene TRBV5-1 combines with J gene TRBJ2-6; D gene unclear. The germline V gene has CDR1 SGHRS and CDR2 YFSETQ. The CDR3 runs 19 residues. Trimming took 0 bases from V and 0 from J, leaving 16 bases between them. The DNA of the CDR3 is TGCGCCAGCAGCTTGGGGTTGGTTAGGCTCAACTCTGGGGCCAACGTCCTGACTTTC. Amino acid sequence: CASSLGLVRLNSGANVLTF.

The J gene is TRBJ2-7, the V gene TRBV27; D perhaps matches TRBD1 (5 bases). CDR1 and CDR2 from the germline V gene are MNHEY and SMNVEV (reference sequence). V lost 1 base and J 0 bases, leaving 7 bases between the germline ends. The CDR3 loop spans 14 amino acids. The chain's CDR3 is CASSLWGTSYEQYF. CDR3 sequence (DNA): TGTGCCAGCAGTTTATGGGGCACCTCCTACGAGCAGTACTTC.

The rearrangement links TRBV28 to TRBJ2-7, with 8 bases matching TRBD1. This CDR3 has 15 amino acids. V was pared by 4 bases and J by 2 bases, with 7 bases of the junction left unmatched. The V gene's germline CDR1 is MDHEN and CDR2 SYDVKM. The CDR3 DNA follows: TGTGCCAGCAGTTCCACCTGGACAGGGACCTACGAGCAGTACTTC. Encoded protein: CASSSTWTGTYEQYF.